This paragraph covers one T cell receptor (beta chain) sequence. Here immunoSEQ multiplex PCR was the method, and the copy in TCRdb shows in-frame clones only, minus some. The sample has some 17,000 clones, roughly 80% seen once. This entry comes from a study of tumour-infiltrating T cells in Burkitt lymphoma. Overall study: Survival, overall and progression-free, tracked with productive clonality.

The germline V gene encodes CDR1 SNHLY and CDR2 FYNNEI. The CDR3 loop spans 14 amino acids. The V end lost 3 bases, the J end lost 1 base, and 7 bases lay between the germline ends. This sequence originates from a human donor with diffuse large B-cell lymphoma. This sequence joins TRBV2 and TRBJ1-5; no clear D gene. Sequenced: tumor tissue. For the CDR3, the DNA is TGTGCCAGCAGTGATTTTCAGAGCAATCAGCCCCAGCATTTT. Translating gives CASSDFQSNQPQHF.